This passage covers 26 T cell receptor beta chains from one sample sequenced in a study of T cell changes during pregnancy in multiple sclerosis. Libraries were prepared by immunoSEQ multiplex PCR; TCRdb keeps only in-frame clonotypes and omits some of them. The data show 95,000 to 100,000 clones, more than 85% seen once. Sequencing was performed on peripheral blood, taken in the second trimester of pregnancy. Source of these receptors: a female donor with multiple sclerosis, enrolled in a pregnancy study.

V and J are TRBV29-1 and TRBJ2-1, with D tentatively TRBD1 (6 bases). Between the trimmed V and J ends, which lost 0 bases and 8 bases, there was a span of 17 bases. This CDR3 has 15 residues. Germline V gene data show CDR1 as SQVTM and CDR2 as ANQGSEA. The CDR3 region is CSVEDGTRGWDEQFF. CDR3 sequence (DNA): TGCAGCGTTGAAGATGGGACCAGGGGTTGGGATGAGCAGTTCTTC.

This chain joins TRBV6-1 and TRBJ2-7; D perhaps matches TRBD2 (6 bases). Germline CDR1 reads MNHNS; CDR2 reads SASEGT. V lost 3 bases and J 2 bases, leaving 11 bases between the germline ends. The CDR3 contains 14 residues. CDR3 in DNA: TGTGCCAGCAGTGAGTGGGACTCCACCTACGAGCAGTACTTC. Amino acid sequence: CASSEWDSTYEQYF.

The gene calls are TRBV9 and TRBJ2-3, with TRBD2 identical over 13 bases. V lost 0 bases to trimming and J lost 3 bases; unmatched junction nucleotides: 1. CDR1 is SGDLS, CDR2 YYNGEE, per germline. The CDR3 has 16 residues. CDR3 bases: TGTGCCAGCAGCGTAGGGACTAGCGGGAGTACAGATACGCAGTATTTT. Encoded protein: CASSVGTSGSTDTQYF.

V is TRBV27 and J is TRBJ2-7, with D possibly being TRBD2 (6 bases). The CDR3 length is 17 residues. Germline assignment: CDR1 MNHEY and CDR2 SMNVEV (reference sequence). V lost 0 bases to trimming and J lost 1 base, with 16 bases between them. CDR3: CASSLSVLKDYSYEQYF. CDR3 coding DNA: TGTGCCAGCAGTTTATCGGTTTTGAAGGACTATTCCTACGAGCAGTACTTC.

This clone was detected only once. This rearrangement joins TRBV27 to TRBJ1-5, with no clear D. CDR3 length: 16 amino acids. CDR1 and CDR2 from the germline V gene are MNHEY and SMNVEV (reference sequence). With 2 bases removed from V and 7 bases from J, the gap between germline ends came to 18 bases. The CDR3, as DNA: TGTGCCAGCAGTTTAGAGACTCTCCCCCGGGGACAGCCCCAGCATTTT. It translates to CASSLETLPRGQPQHF.

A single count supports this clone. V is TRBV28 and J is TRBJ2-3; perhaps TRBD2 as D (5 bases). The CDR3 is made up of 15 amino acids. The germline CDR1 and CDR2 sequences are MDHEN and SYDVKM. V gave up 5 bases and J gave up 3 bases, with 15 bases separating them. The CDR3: CASSVGSQYTDTQYF. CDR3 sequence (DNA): TGTGCCAGCAGTGTAGGGAGCCAGTATACAGATACGCAGTATTTT.

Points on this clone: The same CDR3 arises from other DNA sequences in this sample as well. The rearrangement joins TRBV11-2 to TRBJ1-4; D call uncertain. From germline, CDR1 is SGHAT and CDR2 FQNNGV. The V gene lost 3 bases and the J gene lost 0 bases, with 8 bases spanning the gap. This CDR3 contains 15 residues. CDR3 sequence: CASSLNSATNEKLFF. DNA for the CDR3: TGTGCCAGCAGCTTGAACAGTGCAACTAATGAAAAACTGTTTTTT.

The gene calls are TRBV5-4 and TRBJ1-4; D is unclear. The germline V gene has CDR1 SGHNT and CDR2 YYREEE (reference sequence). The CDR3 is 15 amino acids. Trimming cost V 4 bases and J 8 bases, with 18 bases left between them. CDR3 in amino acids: CASSRTQGPGEKLFF. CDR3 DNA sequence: TGTGCCAGCAGCCGAACCCAAGGTCCCGGGGAAAAACTGTTTTTT.

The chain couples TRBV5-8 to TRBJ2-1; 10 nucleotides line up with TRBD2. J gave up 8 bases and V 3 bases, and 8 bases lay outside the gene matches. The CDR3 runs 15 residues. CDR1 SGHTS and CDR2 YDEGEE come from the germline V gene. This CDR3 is CASSWTSGGGYEQFF. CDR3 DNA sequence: TGTGCCAGCAGCTGGACTAGCGGAGGGGGCTATGAGCAGTTCTTC.

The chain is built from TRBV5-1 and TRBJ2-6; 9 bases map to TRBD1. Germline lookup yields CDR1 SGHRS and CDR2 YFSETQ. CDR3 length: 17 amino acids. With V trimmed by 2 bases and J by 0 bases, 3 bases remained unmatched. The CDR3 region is CASSLRTGDSGANVLTF. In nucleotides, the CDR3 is TGCGCCAGCAGCTTACGGACAGGGGACTCTGGGGCCAACGTCCTGACTTTC.

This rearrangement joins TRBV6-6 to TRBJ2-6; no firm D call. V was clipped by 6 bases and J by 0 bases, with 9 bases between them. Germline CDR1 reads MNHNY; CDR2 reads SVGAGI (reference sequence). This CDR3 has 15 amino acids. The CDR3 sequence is CASRAVLSGANVLTF. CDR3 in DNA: TGTGCCAGCAGAGCCGTCCTCTCTGGGGCCAACGTCCTGACTTTC.

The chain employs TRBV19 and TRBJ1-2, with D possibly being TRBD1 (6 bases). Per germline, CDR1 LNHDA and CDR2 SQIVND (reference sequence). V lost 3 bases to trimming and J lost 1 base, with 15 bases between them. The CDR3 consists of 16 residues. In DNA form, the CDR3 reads TGTGCCAGTAGTATGGTCTCAGGGGCACTTAACTATGGCTACACCTTC. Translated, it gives CASSMVSGALNYGYTF.

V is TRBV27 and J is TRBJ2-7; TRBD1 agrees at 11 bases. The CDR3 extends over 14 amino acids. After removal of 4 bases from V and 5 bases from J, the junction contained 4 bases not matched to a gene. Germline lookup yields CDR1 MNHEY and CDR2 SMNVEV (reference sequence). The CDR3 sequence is CASSYGQGADEQYF. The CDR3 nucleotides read TGTGCCAGCAGTTACGGACAGGGGGCGGACGAGCAGTACTTC.

This CDR3 reads CASGEGLAVNNEQFF. The CDR3 coding sequence is TGTGCCAGCGGGGAGGGACTAGCGGTTAACAATGAGCAGTTCTTC. V usage is TRBV2 and J usage is TRBJ2-1; 11 positions match TRBD2. The J segment lost 5 bases and the V segment lost 8 bases, leaving 8 bases of the junction unmatched. CDR3 size: 15 residues. Germline V gives CDR1 SNHLY, CDR2 FYNNEI.

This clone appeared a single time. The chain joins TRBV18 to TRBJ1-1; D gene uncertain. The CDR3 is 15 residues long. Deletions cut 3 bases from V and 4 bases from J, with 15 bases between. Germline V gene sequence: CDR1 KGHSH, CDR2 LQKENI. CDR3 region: CASSPVEGMSTEAFF. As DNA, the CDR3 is TGTGCCAGCTCACCGGTGGAGGGCATGAGCACTGAAGCTTTCTTT.

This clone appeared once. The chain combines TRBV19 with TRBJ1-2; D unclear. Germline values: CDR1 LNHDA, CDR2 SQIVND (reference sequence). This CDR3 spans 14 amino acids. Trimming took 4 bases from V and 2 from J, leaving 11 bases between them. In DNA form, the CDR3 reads TGTGCCAGTAGTACCCCGAACAGAAACTATGGCTACACCTTC. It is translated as CASSTPNRNYGYTF.

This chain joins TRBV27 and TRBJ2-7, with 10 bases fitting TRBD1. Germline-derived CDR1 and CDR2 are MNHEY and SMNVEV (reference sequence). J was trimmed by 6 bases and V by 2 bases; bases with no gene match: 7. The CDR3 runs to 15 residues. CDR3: CASSLDPGQGIEQYF. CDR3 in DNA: TGTGCCAGCAGTTTAGATCCGGGACAGGGGATCGAGCAGTACTTC.

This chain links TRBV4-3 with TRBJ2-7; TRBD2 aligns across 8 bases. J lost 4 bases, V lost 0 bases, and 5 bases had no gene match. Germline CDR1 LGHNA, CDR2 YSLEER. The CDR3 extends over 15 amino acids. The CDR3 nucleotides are TGCGCCAGCAGCCAAGAGCCGGGAGGGGGGTACGAGCAGTACTTC. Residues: CASSQEPGGGYEQYF.

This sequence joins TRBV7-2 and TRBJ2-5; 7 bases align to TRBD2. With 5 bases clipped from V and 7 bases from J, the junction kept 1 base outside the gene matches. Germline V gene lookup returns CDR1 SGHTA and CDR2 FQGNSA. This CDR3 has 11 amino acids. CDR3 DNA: TGTGCCAGCAGCGGGGGGGGGACCCAGTACTTC. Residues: CASSGGGTQYF.

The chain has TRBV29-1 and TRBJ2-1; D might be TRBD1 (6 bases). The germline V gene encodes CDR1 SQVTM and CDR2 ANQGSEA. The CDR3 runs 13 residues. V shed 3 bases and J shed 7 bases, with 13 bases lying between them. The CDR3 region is CSVERGSENEQFF. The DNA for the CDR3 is TGCAGCGTTGAGAGGGGGAGTGAGAATGAGCAGTTCTTC.

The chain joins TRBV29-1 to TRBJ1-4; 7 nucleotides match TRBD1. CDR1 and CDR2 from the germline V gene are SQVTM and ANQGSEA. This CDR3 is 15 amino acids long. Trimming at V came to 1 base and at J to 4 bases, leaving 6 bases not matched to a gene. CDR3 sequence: CSVEGGTANNEKLFF. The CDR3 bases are TGCAGCGTTGAAGGTGGGACAGCGAATAATGAAAAACTGTTTTTT.

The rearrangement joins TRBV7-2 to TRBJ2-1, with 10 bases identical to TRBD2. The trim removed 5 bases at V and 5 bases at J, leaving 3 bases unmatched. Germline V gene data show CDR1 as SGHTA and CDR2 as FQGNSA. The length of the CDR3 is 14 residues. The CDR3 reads CASSRGLADNEQFF. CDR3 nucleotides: TGTGCCAGCAGCAGAGGACTAGCGGACAATGAGCAGTTCTTC.

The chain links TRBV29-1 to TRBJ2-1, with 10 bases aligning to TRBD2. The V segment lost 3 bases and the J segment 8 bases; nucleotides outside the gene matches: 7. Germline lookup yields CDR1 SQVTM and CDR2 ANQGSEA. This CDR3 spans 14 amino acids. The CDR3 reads CSVDGLAGAHEQFF. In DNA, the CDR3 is TGCAGCGTTGATGGGCTAGCGGGAGCTCATGAGCAGTTCTTC.

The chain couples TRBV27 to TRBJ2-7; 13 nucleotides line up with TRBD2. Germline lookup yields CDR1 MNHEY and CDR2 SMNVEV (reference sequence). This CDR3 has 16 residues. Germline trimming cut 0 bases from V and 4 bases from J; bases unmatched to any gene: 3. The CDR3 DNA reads TGTGCCAGCAGTTTATCCGGACTAGCGGGAGCTTACGAGCAGTACTTC. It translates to CASSLSGLAGAYEQYF.

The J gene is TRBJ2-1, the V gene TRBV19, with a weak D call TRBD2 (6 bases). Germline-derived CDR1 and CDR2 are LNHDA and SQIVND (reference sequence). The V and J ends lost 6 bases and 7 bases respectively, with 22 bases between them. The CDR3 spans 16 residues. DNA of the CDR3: TGTGCCAGTAGACGGGACTGGTTTTTTTCCGGGAATGAGCAGTTCTTC. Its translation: CASRRDWFFSGNEQFF. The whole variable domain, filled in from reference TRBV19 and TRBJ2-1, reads DGGITQSPKYLFRKEGQNVTLSCEQNLNHDAMYWYRQDPGQGLRLIYYSQIVNDFQKGDIAEGYSVSREKKESFPLTVTSAQKNPTAFYLCASRRDWFFSGNEQFFGPGTRLTVL.

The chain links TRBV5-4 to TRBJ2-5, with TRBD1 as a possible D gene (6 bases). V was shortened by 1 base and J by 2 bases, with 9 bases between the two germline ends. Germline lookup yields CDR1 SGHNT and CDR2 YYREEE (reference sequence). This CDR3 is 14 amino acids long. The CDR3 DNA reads TGTGCCAGCAGCTTGAATCAGGGGCAAGAGACCCAGTACTTC. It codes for CASSLNQGQETQYF. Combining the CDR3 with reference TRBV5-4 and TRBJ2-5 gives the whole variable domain ETGVTQSPTHLIKTRGQQVTLRCSSQSGHNTVSWYQQALGQGPQFIFQYYREEENGRGNFPPRFSGLQFPNYSSELNVNALELDDSALYLCASSLNQGQETQYFGPGTRLLVL.